These T cell receptor beta chains were read from a single sample in a study of shared clonotypes between healthy human individuals. The assay was immunoSEQ multiplex PCR, and TCRdb's table has in-frame clones only and misses some. The profile shows roughly 2.1 million clones, 85% to 95% of them singletons. Sequencing used naive CD8+ T cells from PBMCs. The origin of the receptors is a man aged 18-30 years in good health. Some clones in this sample may be carry-over from other donors' samples. Both conserved end residues are part of each CDR3. D genes are given only for firm matches.

d_gene	v_gene	j_gene	CDR3aa
-	TRBV9	TRBJ2-3	CASSVYPSTDTQYF
-	TRBV27	TRBJ2-5	CASGQFGGGETQYF
-	TRBV7-9	TRBJ2-6	CASSLREDGANVLTF
-	TRBV30	TRBJ1-2	CAWIELYGYTF
-	TRBV23-1	TRBJ2-7	CASSQLAHVQGGQYF
-	TRBV11-3	TRBJ1-1	CASSFDTNFMNTEAFF
TRBD2	TRBV4-2	TRBJ2-7	CASSQVSGRAYEQYF
-	TRBV27	TRBJ2-1	CASSSVSERGGRVGEQFF
-	TRBV25-1	TRBJ1-1	CASRKGGYTEAFF
-	TRBV29-1	TRBJ2-3	CSAEGGPGQYF
-	TRBV6-5	TRBJ1-1	CASSLAGNTEAFF
-	TRBV2	TRBJ2-1	CASSFYPMGYNEQFF
-	TRBV29-1	TRBJ1-2	CGAALGNYGYTF
TRBD2	TRBV19	TRBJ2-1	CASRTTGTIPNEQFF
-	TRBV11-2	TRBJ1-1	CASSEGVGLEAFF
-	TRBV27	TRBJ2-2	CASSLSTRRGGELFF
-	TRBV5-4	TRBJ1-2	CASSLNYGYTF
-	TRBV28	TRBJ1-5	CASSLEGYSNQPQHF
TRBD2	TRBV5-1	TRBJ2-3	CASSLELAKDTDTQYF
TRBD2	TRBV28	TRBJ2-1	CASSFLQRESEQFF
-	TRBV27	TRBJ2-7	CASSEYSGAEQYF
-	TRBV5-1	TRBJ1-1	CASSLYGSLNTEAFF
-	TRBV7-9	TRBJ2-7	CASSAPQGPSYEQYF
-	TRBV5-1	TRBJ2-7	CASSFGRSTYEQYF
TRBD2	TRBV9	TRBJ2-7	CASSESSGGPYEQYF
-	TRBV2	TRBJ1-1	CASIRRQSGKNTEAFF
TRBD2	TRBV6-1	TRBJ2-7	CASSEVGASGSYEQYF
TRBD2	TRBV7-9	TRBJ2-7	CASNMAGGPNEQYF
TRBD2	TRBV11-2	TRBJ2-1	CASSLSGSESRDEQFF
-	TRBV19	TRBJ1-4	CASSIWQLDEKLFF
-	TRBV10-3	TRBJ2-7	CAISDGGDGYEQYF
TRBD1	TRBV27	TRBJ1-1	CASSPFGGGSIPEAFF
-	TRBV19	TRBJ1-1	CASSTTSRGPLNTEAFF
TRBD1	TRBV7-9	TRBJ2-7	CASSRTGDPFSYEQYF
TRBD1	TRBV28	TRBJ2-7	CASSFPLRDRGRTYEQYF
-	TRBV28	TRBJ1-2	CASSLLNLLAGYTF
TRBD1	TRBV7-8	TRBJ1-4	CASSSGQGEEKLFF